Sequencing of this TCR beta chain was carried out in a study of blood T cell repertoires in COVID-19 (TCRdb year 2020). About the full investigation: Samples from collaborators originated in the United States, Italy and Spain and spanned both the acute and convalescent phases of COVID-19. The material from the prospective study consisted of cDNA or gDNA derived from T cells, B-cell-depleted T cells, or PBMCs. Subjects who had been exposed to COVID-19, were actively infected with it, or had recovered from it provided the deeply sampled blood TCRbeta repertoires that made up the dataset. The repertoires were made available in a free public database intended to serve as a resource for research on the immune response to SARS-CoV-2. The samples were drawn from two sources: the first 160 participants of the ongoing ImmuneRACE study, and some 1,300 subjects contributed by 6 global collaborators. Nearly every sample came with metadata listing a de-identified subject ID, COVID-19 status, age in years and sex. Where available, HLA class I and class II types were obtained from metadata supplied by the sample provider rather than from assay-based typing.

Summary of the overall study and its limitations: The quantity of clinical and demographic metadata differed by source and by participant and was supplied without curation.

Each collaborating institution followed its own protocols to collect whole blood in K2EDTA tubes. For TCRbeta analysis, collaborators shipped samples as frozen whole blood, isolated PBMCs, or DNA extracted from either of those sample types. The CDR3 measures 15 amino acids from cysteine to phenylalanine. The DNA shown is the 45-base CDR3, in frame from base 1. The germline V gene yields MRHNA for CDR1 and SNTAGT for CDR2. Trimming leaves V shorter by 8 bases and J shorter by 1 base, with the junction holding 8 bases beyond the gene matches. Points on this clone: What this receptor recognizes is not known. Base qualities are not at hand, and no much larger clone is one base apart.

TCRbeta CDR3 regions were amplified from genomic DNA using the immunoSEQ Assay, a bias-controlled multiplex PCR. Per the source publication's procedure: The number of nucleated cells in each sample was estimated from the amplification of reference gene primers within the assay. Sequence reads were collapsed and filtered to measure the absolute abundance of every unique TCRbeta CDR3 rearrangement. For each sample, productive Simpson clonality was calculated as the square root of Simpson's diversity index across productive rearrangements. TCRdb took this table from immuneACCESS and kept in-frame rearrangements with V and J called. Such tables lack part of the clones; where checked against another copy, unresolved V genes explain under half of the gap, and the rest is unexplained. The V and J calls and clone size are taken from that table; D and trimming were inferred from the DNA. Counted in this sample were some 130,000 clones; about 87% of them appeared once. The ten largest clones capture 3.6% of the sample.

The specimen was peripheral blood. The receptor comes from a woman in her sixties with acute or convalescent COVID-19. Recombination connected TRBV6-4 to TRBJ2-1, with TRBD2 matching 7 junction bases. The nucleotides read TGTGCCAGCTCTCCGGGAGGAGGTTCCTACAATGAGCAGTTCTTC. Protein translation: CASSPGGGSYNEQFF.